This T cell receptor beta chain was observed in a study of OX40 agonist ivuxolimab in advanced cancers. CDR3 size: 16 residues. Trimming took 4 bases from V and 0 from J, leaving 15 bases between them. CDR1 is MGHDK, CDR2 SYGVNS, per germline. Repertoires were generated with immunoSEQ multiplex PCR, while TCRdb's copy carries only in-frame clones and drops some. The repertoire holds tens of thousands of clones, with roughly 90% as singletons. The receptor comes from an adult with an advanced solid tumor such as melanoma, head and neck, liver or kidney cancer. The chain joins TRBV25-1 to TRBJ1-1; possible D gene TRBD1, 6 bases. Sequencing was performed on CD4+ or CD8+ T cells sorted from blood, taken in a trial of the OX40 agonist ivuxolimab. As DNA, the CDR3 is TGTGCCAGCAGTGTTATAACAGGGAGGGTGAACACTGAAGCTTTCTTT. Encoded protein: CASSVITGRVNTEAFF.